The rows below give T cell receptor beta chains drawn from one sample of a study of T cells in Graves' hyperthyroidism and ophthalmopathy. TCRdb re-derived calls from the multiplex PCR reads in MiXCR, one entry per CDR3 protein. The repertoire holds about 570,000 distinct CDR3 sequences, with more than 45% as singletons. The specimen sequenced was peripheral blood or thyroid tissue (not recorded which). These receptors were obtained from an adult woman with Graves' disease, either hyperthyroidism or ophthalmopathy (not recorded which). Each CDR3 is given with its conserved first and last residue. The order of the fields is clone size, V gene, J gene, CDR3 protein. Where a row states a size, it is once, few, many or the class of an expanded clone; other rows omit it.

abundance: -; v_gene: TRBV11-2; j_gene: TRBJ1-5; CDR3aa: CASSFAGSPPQHF
abundance: -; v_gene: TRBV7-9; j_gene: TRBJ2-1; CDR3aa: CASSPEGLQFF
abundance: many; v_gene: TRBV20-1; j_gene: TRBJ2-5; CDR3aa: CSAILWETQYF
abundance: -; v_gene: TRBV28; j_gene: TRBJ1-1; CDR3aa: CASSLGGAKAFF
abundance: few; v_gene: TRBV5-4; j_gene: TRBJ2-2; CDR3aa: CASSSRQGELFF
abundance: -; v_gene: TRBV24-1; j_gene: TRBJ2-2; CDR3aa: CATSDSGELFF
abundance: -; v_gene: TRBV10-3; j_gene: TRBJ2-5; CDR3aa: CAISEEGMNEETQYF
abundance: many; v_gene: TRBV20-1; j_gene: TRBJ2-5; CDR3aa: CSAVQGYAETQYF
abundance: -; v_gene: TRBV7-9; j_gene: TRBJ2-7; CDR3aa: CAGINARDAGVQYF
abundance: -; v_gene: TRBV28; j_gene: TRBJ1-5; CDR3aa: CASSFGIGREYGNQPQHF
abundance: many; v_gene: TRBV6-1; j_gene: TRBJ2-7; CDR3aa: CASSREKGYEQYF
abundance: -; v_gene: TRBV7-2; j_gene: TRBJ1-2; CDR3aa: CASRTGTGDYGYTF
abundance: -; v_gene: TRBV15; j_gene: TRBJ2-7; CDR3aa: CATSREIGTGVYEQYF
abundance: -; v_gene: TRBV5-1; j_gene: TRBJ1-6; CDR3aa: CASSARQGENSPLHF
abundance: many; v_gene: TRBV6-1; j_gene: TRBJ2-5; CDR3aa: CASSEELARGETQYF
abundance: -; v_gene: TRBV4-1; j_gene: TRBJ1-2; CDR3aa: CASSQDYLGSNYGYTF
abundance: many; v_gene: TRBV12-3/TRBV12-4; j_gene: TRBJ2-7; CDR3aa: CASSTPRQGEVYEQYF
abundance: -; v_gene: TRBV6-5; j_gene: TRBJ1-2; CDR3aa: CASSYSGHHYGYTF
abundance: -; v_gene: TRBV15; j_gene: TRBJ2-7; CDR3aa: CATSSTGTSGIPYEQYF
abundance: -; v_gene: TRBV7-9; j_gene: TRBJ2-7; CDR3aa: CASSQTGTGLYEQYF
abundance: -; v_gene: TRBV2; j_gene: TRBJ1-1; CDR3aa: CASSMGHPNTEAFF
abundance: few; v_gene: TRBV7-2; j_gene: TRBJ2-1; CDR3aa: CASSLGGEEQFF
abundance: -; v_gene: TRBV10-3; j_gene: TRBJ1-1; CDR3aa: CAISERDTNTEAFF
abundance: many; v_gene: TRBV4-1; j_gene: TRBJ1-2; CDR3aa: CASSQPGKGASYGYTF
abundance: many; v_gene: TRBV12-3/TRBV12-4; j_gene: TRBJ2-5; CDR3aa: CASNGDRALETQYF
abundance: -; v_gene: TRBV5-1; j_gene: TRBJ2-2; CDR3aa: CASSPMEAANTGELFF
abundance: -; v_gene: TRBV2; j_gene: TRBJ2-2; CDR3aa: CATRDRPGELFF
abundance: many; v_gene: TRBV3-1; j_gene: TRBJ1-2; CDR3aa: CASSQEPGPDRGYTF
abundance: many; v_gene: TRBV9; j_gene: TRBJ2-5; CDR3aa: CASSADRGRETQYF
abundance: many; v_gene: TRBV5-6; j_gene: TRBJ1-5; CDR3aa: CASSLTMGNQPQHF
abundance: many; v_gene: TRBV19; j_gene: TRBJ1-1; CDR3aa: CASSSGTGDFFKNTEAFF
abundance: many; v_gene: TRBV5-6; j_gene: TRBJ2-7; CDR3aa: CASSFLAGGPYEQYF
abundance: -; v_gene: TRBV20-1; j_gene: TRBJ2-7; CDR3aa: CSARDGQAVVYEQYF
abundance: many; v_gene: TRBV5-1; j_gene: TRBJ2-2; CDR3aa: CASSLVGQGNTGELFF
abundance: many; v_gene: TRBV7-2; j_gene: TRBJ1-2; CDR3aa: CASSYINGYTF
abundance: few; v_gene: TRBV2; j_gene: TRBJ2-5; CDR3aa: CASSLAEGGETQYF
abundance: -; v_gene: TRBV6-4; j_gene: TRBJ2-7; CDR3aa: CAGSESTGTYEQYF
abundance: few; v_gene: TRBV7-9; j_gene: TRBJ1-3; CDR3aa: CASSLRQGATIYF
abundance: -; v_gene: TRBV2; j_gene: TRBJ2-7; CDR3aa: CASSQVGALTGEQYF
abundance: -; v_gene: TRBV10-3; j_gene: TRBJ2-7; CDR3aa: CAIRKTSGSRDGSYEQYF
abundance: many; v_gene: TRBV12-3/TRBV12-4; j_gene: TRBJ1-5; CDR3aa: CASSPRTGFDQPQHF
abundance: -; v_gene: TRBV9; j_gene: TRBJ1-1; CDR3aa: CASSEGAGGILNTEAFF
abundance: many; v_gene: TRBV7-2; j_gene: TRBJ1-5; CDR3aa: CASSSRQGTQPQHF
abundance: -; v_gene: TRBV6-1; j_gene: TRBJ2-2; CDR3aa: CASSKGRGPNTGKLFF
abundance: many; v_gene: TRBV2; j_gene: TRBJ2-7; CDR3aa: CASETVYEQYF
abundance: -; v_gene: TRBV20-1; j_gene: TRBJ1-2; CDR3aa: CSARPGQGYGYTF
abundance: many; v_gene: TRBV19; j_gene: TRBJ2-2; CDR3aa: CASSSGRAGTGELFF
abundance: -; v_gene: TRBV10-3; j_gene: TRBJ2-7; CDR3aa: CAISEPPTGSYEQYF
abundance: many; v_gene: TRBV7-3; j_gene: TRBJ2-3; CDR3aa: CASSPGTGTDTQYF
abundance: many; v_gene: TRBV5-1; j_gene: TRBJ1-1; CDR3aa: CASSSRQGAYTEAFF
abundance: many; v_gene: TRBV10-3; j_gene: TRBJ1-2; CDR3aa: CAISDEQNYGYTF
abundance: many; v_gene: TRBV2; j_gene: TRBJ2-7; CDR3aa: CASRFGGDRRFEQYF
abundance: -; v_gene: TRBV5-6; j_gene: TRBJ2-2; CDR3aa: CASSPSPGTGELFF
abundance: many; v_gene: TRBV2; j_gene: TRBJ2-5; CDR3aa: CASSDPSRETQYF
abundance: -; v_gene: TRBV5-1; j_gene: TRBJ1-2; CDR3aa: CASSGESFNYGYTF
abundance: many; v_gene: TRBV4-1; j_gene: TRBJ1-5; CDR3aa: CASSQNRLEPQHF
abundance: -; v_gene: TRBV5-1; j_gene: TRBJ1-1; CDR3aa: CASSLHISMNTEAFF
abundance: -; v_gene: TRBV14; j_gene: TRBJ1-6; CDR3aa: CASSPRVRFSPLHF
abundance: -; v_gene: TRBV20-1; j_gene: TRBJ1-2; CDR3aa: CSARGDSGSRGYTF
abundance: few; v_gene: TRBV28; j_gene: TRBJ1-1; CDR3aa: CASSLYVGTEAFF